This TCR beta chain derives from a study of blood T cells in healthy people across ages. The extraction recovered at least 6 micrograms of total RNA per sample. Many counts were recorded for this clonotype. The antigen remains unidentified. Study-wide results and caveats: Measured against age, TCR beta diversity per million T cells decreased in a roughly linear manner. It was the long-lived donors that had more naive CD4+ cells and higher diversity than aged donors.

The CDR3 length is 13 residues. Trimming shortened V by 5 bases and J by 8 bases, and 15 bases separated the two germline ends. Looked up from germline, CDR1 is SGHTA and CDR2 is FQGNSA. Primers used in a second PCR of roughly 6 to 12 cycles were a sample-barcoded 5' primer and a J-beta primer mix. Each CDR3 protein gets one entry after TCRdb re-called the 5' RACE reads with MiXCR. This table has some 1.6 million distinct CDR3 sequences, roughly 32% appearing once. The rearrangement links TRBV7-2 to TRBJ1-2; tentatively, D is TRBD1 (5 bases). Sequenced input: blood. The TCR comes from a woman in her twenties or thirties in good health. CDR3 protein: CASSPRQSEGYTF. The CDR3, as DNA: TGTGCCAGCAGCCCTCGACAGTCAGAAGGCTACACCTTC.